The 17 T cell receptor beta chains listed next were all sequenced from one sample in a study of blood T cell repertoires in COVID-19. Data came from immunoSEQ multiplex PCR; TCRdb stores just in-frame clones and leaves some out. The sample holds 40,000 or so clones, 92% seen once. Source material: peripheral blood. The receptors originated from a human donor in a cohort sampled during active COVID-19.

This clone was recorded once. The chain joins TRBV4-3 to TRBJ2-7; D gene unclear. V lost 1 base and J lost 0, with 10 bases in between. The CDR3 extends over 15 amino acids. Germline V lookup: CDR1 LGHNA, CDR2 YSLEER. The DNA for the CDR3 is TGCGCCAGCAGCCAAGGAGGCGGCCTCTCCTACGAGCAGTACTTC. Translated: CASSQGGGLSYEQYF.

The chain combines TRBV7-2 with TRBJ1-6; possible D gene TRBD1, 5 bases. Looked up from germline, CDR1 is SGHTA and CDR2 is FQGNSA. The CDR3 has 15 amino acids. Trimming left V 8 bases short and J 4 bases short, with 15 bases between. The CDR3 sequence: CASRQVQGYNSPLHF. The CDR3 DNA follows: TGTGCCAGCCGCCAGGTGCAGGGTTATAATTCACCCCTCCACTTT.

V usage is TRBV5-6 and J usage is TRBJ1-5, with 7 bases identical to TRBD1. The CDR3 is made up of 15 amino acids. Germline V gene data show CDR1 as SGHDT and CDR2 as YYEEEE. J lost 0 bases, V lost 4 bases, and 4 bases had no gene match. The CDR3 spells CASSARGSSNQPQHF. The CDR3 nucleotides are TGTGCCAGCAGCGCCAGGGGGTCTAGCAATCAGCCCCAGCATTTT.

The CDR3 protein is CASSLVLAGVGQYF. As DNA, the CDR3 is TGTGCCAGCAGCTTAGTTCTAGCGGGAGTTGGGCAGTACTTC. The V and J genes are TRBV11-2 and TRBJ2-7, with TRBD2 matching over 10 bases. The CDR3 has 14 residues. The junction had 6 bases not matched to a gene; V was cut back by 1 base and J by 9 bases. From germline, CDR1 is SGHAT and CDR2 FQNNGV.

The chain employs TRBV5-6 and TRBJ2-3, with 12 bases that match TRBD2. CDR1 is SGHDT, CDR2 YYEEEE, per germline. CDR3 length: 15 amino acids. Unmatched junction bases numbered 2, after V lost 0 bases and J lost 6 bases. CDR3 bases: TGTGCCAGCAGCTTGGGCACTAGCGGGAGGGATACGCAGTATTTT. Amino acids: CASSLGTSGRDTQYF.

CDR3 nucleotides: TGCGCCAGCAGCCGGGCCCACGGGAACACCGGGGAGCTGTTTTTT. Its translation: CASSRAHGNTGELFF. V gene TRBV4-3 combines with J gene TRBJ2-2; D unclear. Trimming took 4 bases from V and 1 from J, leaving 10 bases between them. Germline V gives CDR1 LGHNA, CDR2 YSLEER. The CDR3 has 15 residues.

This chain connects TRBV28 to TRBJ1-6; unclear D gene. Trimming pared 7 bases from V and 10 bases from J, leaving 20 bases between. The V gene's germline CDR1 is MDHEN and CDR2 SYDVKM. The length of the CDR3 is 15 residues. The chain's CDR3 is CASTKYGPGRSPLHF. In DNA, the CDR3 is TGTGCCAGCACCAAGTACGGACCCGGGAGATCACCCCTCCACTTT.

The chain has TRBV6-6 and TRBJ1-1; 7 bases map to TRBD1. Trimming at V came to 5 bases and at J to 3 bases, leaving 3 bases not matched to a gene. From germline, CDR1 is MNHNY and CDR2 SVGAGI (reference sequence). The CDR3 covers 13 residues. The CDR3 here is CASSNRGHTEAFF. CDR3 coding DNA: TGTGCCAGCAGTAACAGGGGTCACACTGAAGCTTTCTTT.

The chain joins TRBV3-1 (or the pseudogene TRBV3-2) to TRBJ2-3; 8 bases line up with TRBD2. CDR3 size: 15 residues. V shed 4 bases, J shed 1 base, and the junction held 4 bases outside the gene matches. Germline-derived CDR1 and CDR2 are LGHDT and YNNKEL (reference sequence). CDR3 nucleotide sequence: TGTGCCAGCAGCCCGCGGGGGGCCCGCACAGATACGCAGTATTTT. Encoded protein: CASSPRGARTDTQYF.

CDR3 nucleotides: TGTGCCAGCAGCCCCCCAGGTAGATCCTACGAGCAGTACTTC. Protein sequence: CASSPPGRSYEQYF. The rearrangement joins TRBV5-4 to TRBJ2-7; D ambiguous. Trimming stripped 4 bases from V and 1 base from J, with 12 bases between. The germline V gene has CDR1 SGHNT and CDR2 YYREEE (reference sequence). The CDR3 length is 14 residues.

The J gene is TRBJ2-1, the V gene TRBV12-5; 8 bases align to TRBD1. The length of the CDR3 is 13 residues. V lost 3 bases and J lost 15; bases outside the gene matches: 10. Germline-derived CDR1 and CDR2 are LGHNT and FRNRAP. For the CDR3, the DNA is TGTGCTAGTGGTTTTTCGCCGGACAGGGTTGCGTTCTTC. Its translation is CASGFSPDRVAFF.

The rearrangement joins TRBV3-1 (or the pseudogene TRBV3-2) to TRBJ1-4; TRBD1 matches 7 bases. The CDR3 runs to 15 residues. The germline V gene has CDR1 LGHDT and CDR2 YNNKEL (reference sequence). With V trimmed by 4 bases and J by 8 bases, 10 bases remained unmatched. The CDR3 here is CASSRAQGRAEKLFF. The CDR3 region has the DNA TGTGCCAGCAGCCGAGCACAGGGGAGAGCAGAAAAACTGTTTTTT.

The chain combines TRBV7-9 with TRBJ1-3; D might be TRBD1 (5 bases). The ends were cut back, 0 bases at V and 3 bases at J, with 12 bases in the middle. The CDR3 loop spans 16 amino acids. CDR1 and CDR2 (germline): SEHNR, FQNEAQ (reference sequence). For the CDR3, the DNA is TGTGCCAGCAGCTTAGCGTGGCAGGGTGGTGGAAACACCATATATTTT. Translated: CASSLAWQGGGNTIYF.

The chain combines TRBV5-8 with TRBJ2-3; possibly TRBD1 for D (5 bases). The length of the CDR3 is 16 residues. V lost 4 bases and J lost 2, with 17 bases in between. Germline lookup yields CDR1 SGHTS and CDR2 YDEGEE. CDR3 bases: TGTGCCAGCAGCCCCCTGGGGCAGGCAGACACAGATACGCAGTATTTT. It translates to CASSPLGQADTDTQYF.

The sample holds a few counts of this clone. The same CDR3 is also encoded by other DNA sequences in this sample. The J gene is TRBJ2-1, the V gene TRBV5-1; D call uncertain. Trimming cost V 0 bases and J 0 bases, with 4 bases left between them. Germline V gives CDR1 SGHRS, CDR2 YFSETQ. The CDR3 has 14 amino acids. CDR3 residues: CASSLDSSYNEQFF. The DNA for the CDR3 is TGCGCCAGCAGCTTGGATAGCTCCTACAATGAGCAGTTCTTC.

The J gene is TRBJ2-4, the V gene TRBV9, with 11 positions matching TRBD2. V lost 3 bases, J lost 9 bases, and 11 bases stayed unmatched. The germline V gene encodes CDR1 SGDLS and CDR2 YYNGEE. CDR3 length: 16 residues. CDR3 in DNA: TGTGCCAGCAGCGAGGCACTCGGGACTAGCGGCGGCATTCAGTACTTC. Its protein product is CASSEALGTSGGIQYF. Using reference TRBV9 and TRBJ2-4 for the parts outside the CDR3, the full variable domain is DSGVTQTPKHLITATGQRVTLRCSPRSGDLSVYWYQQSLDQGLQFLIQYYNGEERAKGNILERFSAQQFPDLHSELNLSSLELGDSALYFCASSEALGTSGGIQYFGAGTRLSVL.

The V call is TRBV28, the J call TRBJ2-5, with unresolved D. Germline loops: CDR1 MDHEN, CDR2 SYDVKM. V lost 6 bases, J lost 2 bases, and 4 bases lay in between. This CDR3 comprises 11 residues. This chain's CDR3 is CASSLQETQYF. The CDR3 coding sequence is TGTGCCAGCAGCCTACAAGAGACCCAGTACTTC.